Presented here are 19 T cell receptor beta chains from one specimen sequenced in a study of CD8 T cells in Susac syndrome. It was with random hexamers that about 0.45 to 1 ug RNA was reverse transcribed. One entry per CDR3 protein results from TCRdb running MiXCR on the immunoSEQ multiplex PCR reads. The table lists around 180,000 distinct CDR3 sequences, about 94% of them singletons. Source material: CD4+ T cells from PBMCs. Receptors originate from a human donor with multiple sclerosis.

The rearrangement uses TRBV29-1 and TRBJ1-5; possible D gene TRBD1, 5 bases. CDR3 length equals 14 residues. Trimming took 4 bases from V and 0 from J, leaving 10 bases between them. Germline-derived CDR1 and CDR2 are SQVTM and ANQGSEA. The CDR3 loop reads CSVAAGTSNQPQHF. CDR3 sequence (DNA): TGCAGCGTTGCGGCAGGGACTAGCAATCAGCCCCAGCATTTT.

J is TRBJ2-3 and V is TRBV30; D is perhaps TRBD1 or TRBD2 (7 bases each). Germline V CDR1 and CDR2: GTSNPN, SVGIG (reference sequence). The CDR3 runs 14 residues. V lost 0 bases and J lost 3, with 10 bases in between. In DNA form, the CDR3 reads TGTGCCTGGAGTGTTCAGGGGGGGACAGATACGCAGTATTTT. It yields the protein CAWSVQGGTDTQYF.

The V call is TRBV30, the J call TRBJ2-7; TRBD2 might be the D (6 bases). This CDR3 is 14 amino acids long. From germline, CDR1 is GTSNPN and CDR2 SVGIG (reference sequence). The germline V and J ends were trimmed by 5 bases and 3 bases, with 17 bases remaining between them. CDR3 bases: TGTGCCTGGTCCCACGGAGGAGGGAACTACGAGCAGTACTTC. It specifies CAWSHGGGNYEQYF.

This sequence joins TRBV30 and TRBJ1-5; the D gene is possibly TRBD1 (6 bases). From germline, CDR1 is GTSNPN and CDR2 SVGIG (reference sequence). The germline V and J ends were trimmed by 7 bases and 7 bases, with 14 bases remaining between them. This CDR3 has 12 residues. The CDR3, as DNA: TGTGCCTTCTCCGGGGGGGCCCAGCCCCAGCATTTT. This gives the protein CAFSGGAQPQHF.

The rearrangement uses TRBV15 and TRBJ2-4; D is perhaps TRBD2 (7 bases). V dropped 0 bases and J dropped 8 bases, with 14 bases sitting between them. CDR3 size: 15 residues. Germline V gives CDR1 LNHNV, CDR2 YYDKDF (reference sequence). The CDR3, as DNA: TGTGCCACCAGCAGAGATCGAGGGGGGGTGGACATTCAGTACTTC. Translation: CATSRDRGGVDIQYF. The full variable domain, in which reference TRBV15 and TRBJ2-4 provide the parts outside the CDR3, is DAMVIQNPRYQVTQFGKPVTLSCSQTLNHNVMYWYQQKSSQAPKLLFHYYDKDFNNEADTPDNFQSRRPNTSFCFLDIRSPGLGDTAMYLCATSRDRGGVDIQYFGAGTRLSVL.

This clonotype showed up just once. The V and J genes are TRBV6-2 or TRBV6-3 and TRBJ1-1; D gene uncertain. Germline V gene lookup returns CDR1 MNHEY and CDR2 SVGEGT. The V and J ends lost 6 bases and 1 base respectively, with 6 bases between them. This CDR3 comprises 12 residues. Written as DNA, the CDR3 is TGTGCCAGCAGAGGAGGGAACACTGAAGCTTTCTTT. This codes for CASRGGNTEAFF.

The chain employs TRBV20-1 and TRBJ1-6, with 8 bases lining up with TRBD1. Germline CDR1 is DFQATT and CDR2 is SNEGSKA (reference sequence). The CDR3 has 16 residues. Unmatched junction bases numbered 11, after V lost 0 bases and J lost 10 bases. CDR3 sequence: CSARDSRGTGQSPLHF. In nucleotides, the CDR3 is TGCAGTGCTAGAGATTCACGGGGGACAGGTCAATCACCCCTCCACTTT.

The chain couples TRBV29-1 to TRBJ2-1; 10 nucleotides match TRBD2. V lost 3 bases to trimming and J lost 6 bases; unmatched junction nucleotides: 5. This CDR3 contains 14 residues. The germline gives CDR1 SQVTM, CDR2 ANQGSEA. DNA for the CDR3: TGCAGCGTTGAGTCGAGACTAGCGGGCAATGAGCAGTTCTTC. As protein: CSVESRLAGNEQFF.

The chain joins TRBV28 to TRBJ2-7; TRBD1 matches at 11 bases. CDR3 length: 12 amino acids. CDR1 and CDR2 from the germline V gene are MDHEN and SYDVKM. The CDR3, as DNA: TGTGGCCGGGACAGGGGGATCTACGAGCAGTACTTC. Protein product: CGRDRGIYEQYF.

The rearrangement uses TRBV12-3 or TRBV12-4 and TRBJ1-4; D remains unclear. Trimming shortened V by 6 bases and J by 8 bases, and 13 bases separated the two germline ends. The CDR3 runs to 13 residues. The CDR3 DNA reads as TGTGCCAGCAGCTCTAGGCCAGTAGAAAAACTGTTTTTT. It specifies CASSSRPVEKLFF.

CDR3 DNA: TGTGCCAGCAGCGTAGTGAGTGGGGGATCGAATGGCTACACCTTC. Translated: CASSVVSGGSNGYTF. This chain links TRBV9 with TRBJ1-2; D may be TRBD1 (5 bases). The CDR3 runs 15 residues. The ends were cut back, 0 bases at V and 6 bases at J, with 15 bases in the middle. In germline, CDR1 is SGDLS, CDR2 YYNGEE.

This sequence joins TRBV6-2 or TRBV6-3 and TRBJ2-7; no clear D. Germline CDR1 MNHEY, CDR2 SVGEGT. This CDR3 has 13 amino acids. With 0 bases removed from V and 3 bases from J, the gap between germline ends came to 6 bases. The CDR3 sequence is CASSYSNNYEQYF. CDR3 DNA: TGTGCCAGCAGTTACTCCAACAACTACGAGCAGTACTTC.

This clonotype appeared a single time. CDR3: CASSQVPATSGTYNEQFF. CDR3 sequence (DNA): TGTGCCAGCAGCCAAGTCCCAGCTACTAGCGGGACCTACAATGAGCAGTTCTTC. This rearrangement joins TRBV3-1 to TRBJ2-1; TRBD2 matches 10 bases. The CDR3 sequence is 18 residues long. With 1 base clipped from V and 2 bases from J, the junction kept 8 bases outside the gene matches. CDR1 is LGHDT, CDR2 YNNKEL, per germline (reference sequence).

This sequence joins TRBV9 and TRBJ2-5, with 9 bases aligning to TRBD2. V was pared by 4 bases and J by 4 bases, with 11 bases of the junction left unmatched. This CDR3 has 16 amino acids. CDR1 and CDR2 (germline): SGDLS, YYNGEE. CDR3 in amino acids: CASSSSGTRGGETQYF. CDR3 bases: TGTGCCAGCAGCTCTAGCGGGACTAGGGGTGGAGAGACCCAGTACTTC.

The rearrangement joins TRBV24-1 to TRBJ1-3; 7 bases line up with TRBD1. This CDR3 spans 16 amino acids. V trimming: 4 bases; J trimming: 4 bases; junction bases outside the gene matches: 9. Germline CDR1 reads KGHDR; CDR2 reads SFDVKD. Written as DNA, the CDR3 is TGTGCCACCAGTGACCCTTCAACAGGGGCAGGAAACACCATATATTTT. Protein: CATSDPSTGAGNTIYF.

V usage is TRBV12-3 or TRBV12-4 and J usage is TRBJ2-3; perhaps D is TRBD1 or TRBD2 (6 bases each). The V end was cut by 7 bases, the J end by 0 bases, with 20 bases between. The CDR3 has 17 residues. The CDR3 protein is CASTKEEGDSSTDTQYF. In DNA, the CDR3 is TGTGCCAGCACTAAGGAGGAGGGGGATTCTAGCACAGATACGCAGTATTTT.

The chain recombines TRBV28 with TRBJ1-2; TRBD1 agrees at 8 bases. After removal of 7 bases from V and 3 bases from J, the junction contained 7 bases not matched to a gene. The CDR3 loop spans 14 amino acids. Germline V gene data show CDR1 as MDHEN and CDR2 as SYDVKM. This CDR3 reads CASTPRGRDYGYTF. CDR3 sequence (DNA): TGTGCCAGCACTCCCAGGGGGCGAGACTATGGCTACACCTTC.

The gene calls are TRBV4-2 and TRBJ1-1; D unresolved. Germline V lookup: CDR1 LGHNA, CDR2 YNFKEQ. Trimming pared 4 bases from V and 1 base from J, leaving 10 bases between. CDR3 length: 14 residues. As DNA, the CDR3 is TGTGCCAGCAGCCTGGACTCTTGGAACACTGAAGCTTTCTTT. Translated, it gives CASSLDSWNTEAFF.

This chain joins TRBV15 and TRBJ1-5; D unclear. The CDR3 runs 16 residues. V was trimmed by 2 bases and J by 6 bases, leaving 17 bases between them. Germline V gene data show CDR1 as LNHNV and CDR2 as YYDKDF (reference sequence). As DNA, the CDR3 is TGTGCCACCAGCAGAAGGACGGGGAATCTAGGTCAGCCCCAGCATTTT. Protein: CATSRRTGNLGQPQHF.